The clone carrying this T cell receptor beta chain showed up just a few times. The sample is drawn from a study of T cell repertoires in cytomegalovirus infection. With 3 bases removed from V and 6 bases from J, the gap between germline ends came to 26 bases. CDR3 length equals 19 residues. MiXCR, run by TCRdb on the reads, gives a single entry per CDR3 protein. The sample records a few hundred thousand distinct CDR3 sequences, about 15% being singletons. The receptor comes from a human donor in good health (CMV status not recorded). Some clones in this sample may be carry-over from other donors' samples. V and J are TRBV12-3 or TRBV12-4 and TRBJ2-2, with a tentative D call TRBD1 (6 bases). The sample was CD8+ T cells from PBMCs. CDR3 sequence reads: CASSFVTPGRRGHAGELFF. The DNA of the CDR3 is TGTGCCAGCAGTTTTGTTACACCCGGACGCCGGGGACACGCCGGGGAGCTGTTTTTT.